This record looks at one TCR beta chain sequence and its context. The antigen is undetermined. This entry is derived from a study of CD8 T cells in ankylosing spondylitis. Overall study results and limits: Several highly homologous variants made up a TCR beta motif, and this motif appeared characteristic of ankylosing spondylitis blood. Matched ankylosing spondylitis synovial fluid reportedly contained a significantly enriched population of disease-linked clones.

From germline, CDR1 is WSHSY and CDR2 SAAADI. The length of the CDR3 is 17 residues. With 6 bases clipped from V and 0 bases from J, the junction kept 10 bases outside the gene matches. Libraries for TCR beta were made by quantitative 5'-RACE with molecular barcodes. TCRdb re-called the 5' RACE reads through MiXCR, storing one row per CDR3 protein. The sample lists about 390,000 distinct CDR3 sequences, around 22% seen once, with about a sixth in the top ten. Input material: blood, either unsorted or a sorted T cell fraction (not recorded which). The receptor comes from a male donor with ankylosing spondylitis. The J gene is TRBJ2-7, the V gene TRBV10-2, with TRBD2 identical over 11 bases. The chain's CDR3 is CASSEGLAVRSSYEQYF. The CDR3, as DNA: TGCGCCAGCAGCGAGGGACTAGCGGTTCGAAGCTCCTACGAGCAGTACTTC.